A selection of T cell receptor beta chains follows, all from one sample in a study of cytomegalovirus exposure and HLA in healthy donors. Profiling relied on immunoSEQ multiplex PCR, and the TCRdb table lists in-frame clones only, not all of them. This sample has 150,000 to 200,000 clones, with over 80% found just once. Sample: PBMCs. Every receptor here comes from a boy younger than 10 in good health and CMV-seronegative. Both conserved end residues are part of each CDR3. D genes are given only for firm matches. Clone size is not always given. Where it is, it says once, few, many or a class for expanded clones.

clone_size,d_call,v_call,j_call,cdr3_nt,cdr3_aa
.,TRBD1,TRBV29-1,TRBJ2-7,TGCAGCGTAACAGGGGGAGAAAACGAGCAGTACTTC,CSVTGGENEQYF
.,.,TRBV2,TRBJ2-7,TGTGCCAGCAGTGATCCGACTGAGGCCTACGAGCAGTACTTC,CASSDPTEAYEQYF
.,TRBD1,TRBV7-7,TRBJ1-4,TGTGCCAGCAGCGAGGGCCAGGGGGGAAAACTGTTTTTT,CASSEGQGGKLFF
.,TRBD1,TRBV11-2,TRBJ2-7,TGTGCCAGCAGCTCTATCCGGGGACAGGGGGCCTACGAGCAGTACTTC,CASSSIRGQGAYEQYF
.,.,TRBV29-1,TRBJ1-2,TGCAGCGTTGAGGGGGGGAGGGGCCCAGCGGGCGGCTACACCTTC,CSVEGGRGPAGGYTF
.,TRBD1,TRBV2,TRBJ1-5,TGTGCCAGCAGCTACGGGACAGGGGGCCATCAGCCCCAGCATTTT,CASSYGTGGHQPQHF
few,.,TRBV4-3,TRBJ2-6,TGCGCCAGCAGCCAAGTGTTTAGGGAGTCGGGTCACATCTCCTCTGGGGCCAACGTCCTGACTTTC,CASSQVFRESGHISSGANVLTF
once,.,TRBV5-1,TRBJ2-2,TGCGCCAGCAGCGCCTGGGGGGGACAGAACACCGGGGAGCTGTTTTTT,CASSAWGGQNTGELFF
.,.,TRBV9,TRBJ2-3,TGTGCCAGCAGCGTAGCGTCAGATACGCAGTATTTT,CASSVASDTQYF
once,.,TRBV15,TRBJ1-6,TGTGCCACCACTTTCGGCTCTGCGGGTCCAAATTCACCCCTCCACTTT,CATTFGSAGPNSPLHF
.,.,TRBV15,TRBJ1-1,TGTGCCACCAGCGGACAAGGGCAGGGCGGAACTGAAGCTTTCTTT,CATSGQGQGGTEAFF
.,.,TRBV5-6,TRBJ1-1,TGTGCCAGCAGCTCCTACAGGGTTGCCACTGAAGCTTTCTTT,CASSSYRVATEAFF
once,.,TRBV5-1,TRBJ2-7,TGCGCCAGCAGCTTGGCCTTATCAGGGGCCCGGTACTTC,CASSLALSGARYF
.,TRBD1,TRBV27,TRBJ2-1,TGTGCCAGCAGTTCCCTGGACAGGCATGAGCAGTTCTTC,CASSSLDRHEQFF
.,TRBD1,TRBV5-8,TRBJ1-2,TGTGCCAGCAGCTCCCAGGACAGGAGAGCTAACTATGGCTACACCTTC,CASSSQDRRANYGYTF
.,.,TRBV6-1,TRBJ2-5,TGTGCCAGCAGTGAAGTGTGGGGCGAAGAGACCCAGTACTTC,CASSEVWGEETQYF
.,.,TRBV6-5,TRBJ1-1,TGTGCCACCAGAGGAGGGATGAACACTGAAGCTTTCTTT,CATRGGMNTEAFF
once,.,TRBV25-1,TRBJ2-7,TGTGCCAGCAGTGCGAATAGTGAGTACGAGCAGTACTTC,CASSANSEYEQYF
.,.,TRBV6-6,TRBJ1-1,TGTGCCAGCAGCTCCAGGGGCCAGAACACTGAAGCTTTCTTT,CASSSRGQNTEAFF
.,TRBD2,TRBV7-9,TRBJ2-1,TGTGCCAGCAGCTCCCGTTGGAGCGGGGGGGCCCAGTACAATGAGCAGTTCTTC,CASSSRWSGGAQYNEQFF
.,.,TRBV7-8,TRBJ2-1,TGTGCCAGCAGCTCAAGTATGGTGTGGAGGTCCGTAAGCTCCTACAATGAGCAGTTCTTC,CASSSSMVWRSVSSYNEQFF
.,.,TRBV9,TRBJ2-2,TGTGCCAGCAGCGAGACACTCGGGGGTGACACCGGGGAGCTGTTTTTT,CASSETLGGDTGELFF
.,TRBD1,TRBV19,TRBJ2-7,TGTGCCAGTAACCCGAGGACAGGGGGCTTCTACGAGCAGTACTTC,CASNPRTGGFYEQYF
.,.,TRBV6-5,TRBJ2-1,TGTGCCAGCAGGCCTACTAGCCCTACGTCCAATGAGCAGTTCTTC,CASRPTSPTSNEQFF
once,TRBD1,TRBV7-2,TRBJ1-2,TGTGCCAGCAGCTTTGGGACAGCGAACTATGGCTACACCTTC,CASSFGTANYGYTF
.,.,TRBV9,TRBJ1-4,TGTGCCAGCAGCGCCCGAGCGGGGGGGGAGGATGAAAAACTGTTTTTT,CASSARAGGEDEKLFF
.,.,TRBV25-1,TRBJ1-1,TGTGCCAGCAGAGTCGGGGGGCTGACTGAAGCTTTCTTT,CASRVGGLTEAFF
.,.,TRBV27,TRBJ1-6,TGTGCCAGCAGTTTAGGCAACGGGTCACCCCTCCACTTT,CASSLGNGSPLHF
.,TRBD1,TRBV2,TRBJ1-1,TGTGCCAGCAATTGGGCACCCGGGACAGGGGAGAATGAAGCTTTCTTT,CASNWAPGTGENEAFF
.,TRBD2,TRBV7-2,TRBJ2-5,TGTGCCAGCAGCTTAGATCGGAGCGGGGGGACTGGGACCCAGTACTTC,CASSLDRSGGTGTQYF
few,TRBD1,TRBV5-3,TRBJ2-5,TGTGCCAGAAGCTTCGGACAGGGGGGGACCCAGTACTTC,CARSFGQGGTQYF
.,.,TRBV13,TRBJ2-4,TGTGCCAGCAGCTTACTGGGGTCGGGACTAGCCAAAAACATTCAGTACTTC,CASSLLGSGLAKNIQYF
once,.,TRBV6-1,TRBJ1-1,TGTGCCAGCAGTGAAGAGGAGGGGCTTACTGAAGCTTTCTTT,CASSEEEGLTEAFF
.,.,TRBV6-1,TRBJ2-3,TGTGCCAGCAGTGGACTACAGGGTCCCGGCACAGATACGCAGTATTTT,CASSGLQGPGTDTQYF
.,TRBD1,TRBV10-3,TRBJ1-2,TGTGCCATCAGCACCGGGACAGGGGCTAACTATGGCTACACCTTC,CAISTGTGANYGYTF
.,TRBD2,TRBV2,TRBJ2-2,TGTGCCAGCAGTGACCTAGCGGGGGGGCAGGACACCGGGGAGCTGTTTTTT,CASSDLAGGQDTGELFF
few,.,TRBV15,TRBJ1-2,TGTGCCACCAGCCCCCCTCACTCGGTCGATGGCTACACCTTC,CATSPPHSVDGYTF
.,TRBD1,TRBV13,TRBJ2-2,TGTGCCAGCAGGATACAGGGGGCCGGGACCGGGGAGCTGTTTTTT,CASRIQGAGTGELFF
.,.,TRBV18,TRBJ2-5,TGTGCCAGCTCACCTGGCCCTGATACCCAGTACTTC,CASSPGPDTQYF
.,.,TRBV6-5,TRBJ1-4,TGTGCCAGTTCCAGGGATATGACTAATGAAAAACTGTTTTTT,CASSRDMTNEKLFF
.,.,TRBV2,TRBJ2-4,TGTGCCAGCAGTGAAGTCGGACTCCAAGGAAACATTCAGTACTTC,CASSEVGLQGNIQYF
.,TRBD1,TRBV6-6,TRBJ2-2,TGTGCCAGCAGTTACGGGATCGAGGGGGCCCTCGGGGAGCTGTTTTTT,CASSYGIEGALGELFF
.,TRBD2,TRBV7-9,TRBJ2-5,TGTGCCAGCAGCCCCGGGGGGAGTGCGGAGACCCAGTACTTC,CASSPGGSAETQYF
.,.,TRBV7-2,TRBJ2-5,TGTGCCAGCAGCTTAGTGCAGGAGACCCAGTACTTC,CASSLVQETQYF
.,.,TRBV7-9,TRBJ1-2,TGTGCCAGCAGCCCGTGGGGCGCCAACTATGGCTACACCTTC,CASSPWGANYGYTF
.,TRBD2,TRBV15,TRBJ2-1,TGTGCCACCAGTGGGGGGGGCTCCTACAATGAGCAGTTCTTC,CATSGGGSYNEQFF
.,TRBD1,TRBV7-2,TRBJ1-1,TGTGCCAGCTACGCCGGGGACAGGGGTGTAATCACTGAAGCTTTCTTT,CASYAGDRGVITEAFF
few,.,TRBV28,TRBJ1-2,TGTGCCAGCAGTTTTGGCAGGTTCTATGGCTACACCTTC,CASSFGRFYGYTF
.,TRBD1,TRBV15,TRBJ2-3,TGTGCCACCAGCAGAGTTCGAACACGACAGGGTTTACCCACAGATACGCAGTATTTT,CATSRVRTRQGLPTDTQYF
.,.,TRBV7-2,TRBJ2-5,TGTGCCAGCAGCTCCCCCCCCGGCACTAGGGCCGGAGAGACCCAGTACTTC,CASSSPPGTRAGETQYF
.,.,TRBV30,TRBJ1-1,TGTGCCTGGAGTGACTATATGGGGGCGAACACTGAAGCTTTCTTT,CAWSDYMGANTEAFF
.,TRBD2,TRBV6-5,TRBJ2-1,TGTGCCAGCAGTTACTCGAACGGGGGGGGGTACAATGAGCAGTTCTTC,CASSYSNGGGYNEQFF
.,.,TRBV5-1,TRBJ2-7,TGCGCCAGCGGGGTGGGGGGTCTGAACTACGAGCAGTACTTC,CASGVGGLNYEQYF
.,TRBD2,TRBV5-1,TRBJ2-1,TGCGCCAGCAGCGCCTTAGCGGGTGGGAATGAGCAGTTCTTC,CASSALAGGNEQFF
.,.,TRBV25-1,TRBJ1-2,TGTGCCAGCAGTGCAGGGAAGGCCTATGGCTACACCTTC,CASSAGKAYGYTF
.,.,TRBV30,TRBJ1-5,TGTGCCTGGAGAGGGGACAAGGGGGACAGCAATCAGCCCCAGCATTTT,CAWRGDKGDSNQPQHF
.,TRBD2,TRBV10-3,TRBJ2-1,TGTGCCATCAGCGCGGGGGGAATCTCCTACAATGAGCAGTTCTTC,CAISAGGISYNEQFF
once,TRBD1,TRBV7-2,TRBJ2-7,TGTGCCAGCAGGGACAGGGTCCTCGAACCCCAGTACTTC,CASRDRVLEPQYF